Listed here are 14 T cell receptor beta chains from one sample, sequenced in a study of T cell repertoires in cytomegalovirus infection (dated by TCRdb to 2018 to 2020). The intended sense of this specimen's treatment or condition label: in vitro stimulation with specific CMV peptide epitopes to enrich CMV-specific T cells. Antigens for these TCRs are unknown. Sequenced using an Illumina HiSeq 1500. Using fastp trimming at Q25 and MiXCR clonotype assembly, TCRdb reanalyzed the public sequencing data and kept in-frame beta chains. Every entry covers one CDR3 protein and lists the most common genes and DNA from its rows. The table for this sample lists around 430,000 distinct CDR3 sequences; approximately 40% of them were counted only once. 43% of the sample goes to the ten largest clones. This material consisted of cultured PBMCs, taken from culture after CMV antigen stimulation. Receptor source: a human donor in good health (CMV status not recorded). Some clones in this sample may be carry-over from other donors' samples.

The J gene is TRBJ2-5, the V gene TRBV4-1, with no clear D. Trimming stripped 2 bases from V and 9 bases from J, with 13 bases between. This CDR3 is built from 13 residues. Germline V gene sequence: CDR1 MGHRA, CDR2 YSYEKL. The CDR3 here is CASSQTSLRAQYF. For the CDR3, the DNA is TGCGCCAGCAGCCAAACCTCTCTTCGGGCCCAGTACTTC.

The V call is TRBV12-3 or TRBV12-4, the J call TRBJ2-2; D is perhaps TRBD1 (5 bases). This CDR3 comprises 16 residues. Between the trimmed V and J ends, which lost 1 base and 5 bases, there was a span of 14 bases. The CDR3 reads CASSLGTMVGTGELFF. Written as DNA, the CDR3 is TGTGCCAGCAGTTTAGGGACAATGGTCGGGACCGGGGAGCTGTTTTTT.

There are a few counts of this clonotype. The chain has TRBV7-2 and TRBJ1-6; D remains ambiguous. V lost 7 bases and J lost 4, with 20 bases in between. The CDR3 runs to 17 residues. Germline values: CDR1 SGHTA, CDR2 FQGNSA. CDR3 nucleotides: TGTGCCAGCACCCCCTCCCCTTCTATGGTTTATAATTCACCCCTCCACTTT. The encoded protein is CASTPSPSMVYNSPLHF.

The chain joins TRBV20-1 to TRBJ1-6; TRBD1 matches at 12 bases. CDR3 length: 15 residues. V trimming: 2 bases; J trimming: 10 bases; junction bases outside the gene matches: 6. Germline V gene lookup returns CDR1 DFQATT and CDR2 SNEGSKA (reference sequence). This CDR3 reads CSARPRDRGQSPLHF. The CDR3 bases are TGCAGTGCTAGACCCAGGGACAGGGGGCAATCACCCCTCCACTTT.

The genes are TRBV9 and TRBJ1-1; no clear D gene. The V and J ends lost 3 bases and 2 bases respectively, with 11 bases between them. The CDR3 totals 14 residues. Per germline, CDR1 SGDLS and CDR2 YYNGEE. The CDR3 nucleotides read TGTGCCAGCAGCGCACGTACCGCTAACACTGAAGCTTTCTTT. Translated, it gives CASSARTANTEAFF.

This clonotype has only a few counts. V usage is TRBV4-1 and J usage is TRBJ2-1; D may correspond to TRBD1 or TRBD2 (5 bases each). Germline CDR1 reads MGHRA; CDR2 reads YSYEKL. The CDR3 is 16 amino acids. The V end lost 3 bases, the J end lost 9 bases, and 21 bases lay between the germline ends. The CDR3 bases are TGCGCCAGCAGCCACCCCTCAGGGTCAATGGCGGGTGAGCAGTTCTTC. Its protein product is CASSHPSGSMAGEQFF.

This clonotype was detected many times. V gene TRBV7-8 combines with J gene TRBJ2-3; D tentatively fits TRBD1 or TRBD2 (6 bases each). Trimming removed 3 bases at V and 5 bases at J, with 24 bases between. CDR3 size: 18 residues. Germline V gives CDR1 SGHVS, CDR2 FQNEAQ. Written as DNA, the CDR3 is TGTGCCAGCAGCTTTTTTCGGGGACTCGAGGGGGTACTAGATACGCAGTATTTT. This translates into CASSFFRGLEGVLDTQYF.

V is TRBV20-1 and J is TRBJ2-6; D uncertain. The germline gives CDR1 DFQATT, CDR2 SNEGSKA (reference sequence). This CDR3 has 13 residues. Trimming shortened V by 7 bases and J by 0 bases, and 7 bases separated the two germline ends. In DNA, the CDR3 is TGCAGTGTACTTAGCTCTGGGGCCAACGTCCTGACTTTC. It specifies CSVLSSGANVLTF.

The chain is built from TRBV7-9 and TRBJ2-4, with D hard to call. Germline CDR1 is SEHNR and CDR2 is FQNEAQ (reference sequence). The length of the CDR3 is 15 residues. With 5 bases removed from V and 1 base from J, the gap between germline ends came to 12 bases. This CDR3 reads CASSRLLTAKNIQYF. The DNA for the CDR3 is TGTGCCAGCAGCCGGCTCCTTACTGCCAAAAACATTCAGTACTTC.

This clonotype was counted a few times. CDR3: CASSSRRLAGQETQYF. The CDR3 DNA reads as TGTGCCAGCAGCTCCCGACGACTAGCGGGCCAAGAGACCCAGTACTTC. The gene calls are TRBV7-8 and TRBJ2-5; 10 bases align to TRBD2. The CDR3 has 16 residues. J lost 1 base, V lost 4 bases, and 6 bases had no gene match. CDR1 and CDR2 from the germline V gene are SGHVS and FQNEAQ.

This clonotype appeared a few times. This chain joins TRBV7-9 and TRBJ2-2; 9 nucleotides match TRBD1. CDR1 is SEHNR and CDR2 is FQNEAQ in the germline V gene (reference sequence). V lost 4 bases and J lost 6; bases outside the gene matches: 12. This CDR3 is 17 amino acids long. The CDR3 DNA sequence: TGTGCCAGCAGCTCCCTAGCGGACAGGGGAATGGCCGGGGAGCTGTTTTTT. Its protein product is CASSSLADRGMAGELFF.

The table lists this clonotype with a few counts. This chain connects TRBV12-3 or TRBV12-4 to TRBJ2-3; unclear D gene. This CDR3 has 17 residues. V shed 0 bases and J shed 0 bases, with 13 bases lying between them. CDR3 amino acids: CASSLAGAPTSTDTQYF. The CDR3 bases are TGTGCCAGCAGTTTAGCAGGCGCCCCTACTAGCACAGATACGCAGTATTTT.

This chain joins TRBV20-1 and TRBJ2-1; D is ambiguous. V gave up 2 bases and J gave up 8 bases, with 7 bases separating them. This CDR3 region has 11 residues. Germline CDR1 is DFQATT and CDR2 is SNEGSKA (reference sequence). The CDR3 here is CSARYIDEQFF. In DNA form, the CDR3 reads TGCAGTGCTAGATATATCGATGAGCAGTTCTTC.

V usage is TRBV12-3 or TRBV12-4 and J usage is TRBJ1-5; TRBD1 might be the D (5 bases). The CDR3 loop spans 14 amino acids. The V gene lost 6 bases and the J gene lost 3 bases, with 12 bases spanning the gap. CDR3: CASRAGGPNQPQHF. CDR3 DNA sequence: TGTGCCAGCAGGGCGGGGGGACCCAATCAGCCCCAGCATTTT.